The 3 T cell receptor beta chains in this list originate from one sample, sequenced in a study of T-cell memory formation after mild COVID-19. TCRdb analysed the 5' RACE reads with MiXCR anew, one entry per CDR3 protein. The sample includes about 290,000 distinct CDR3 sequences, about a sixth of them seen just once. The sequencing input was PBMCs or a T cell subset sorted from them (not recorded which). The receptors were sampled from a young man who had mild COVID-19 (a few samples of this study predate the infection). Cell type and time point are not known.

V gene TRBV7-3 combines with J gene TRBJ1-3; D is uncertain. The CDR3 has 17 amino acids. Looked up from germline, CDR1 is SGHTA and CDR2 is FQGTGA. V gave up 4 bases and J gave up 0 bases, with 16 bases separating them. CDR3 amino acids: CASSSTGPSGSGNTIYF. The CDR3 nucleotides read TGTGCCAGCAGCTCTACCGGACCGTCCGGCTCTGGAAACACCATATATTTT.

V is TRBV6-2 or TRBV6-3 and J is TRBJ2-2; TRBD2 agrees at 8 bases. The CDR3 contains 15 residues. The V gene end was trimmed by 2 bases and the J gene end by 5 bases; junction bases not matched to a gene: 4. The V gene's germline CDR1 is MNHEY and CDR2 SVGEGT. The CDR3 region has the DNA TGTGCCAGCAGTTACATAGCGGGGATAACCGGGGAGCTGTTTTTT. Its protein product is CASSYIAGITGELFF.

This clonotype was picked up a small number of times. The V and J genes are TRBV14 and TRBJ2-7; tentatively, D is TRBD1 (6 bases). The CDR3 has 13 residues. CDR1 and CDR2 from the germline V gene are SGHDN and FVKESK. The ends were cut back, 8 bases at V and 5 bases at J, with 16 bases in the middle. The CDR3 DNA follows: TGTGCCAGCGCCAGGGGCGAATGGGACGAGCAGTACTTC. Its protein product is CASARGEWDEQYF.